What follows are 15 T cell receptor beta chains derived from one specimen sequenced in a study of blood T cell repertoires in COVID-19. Assay used: immunoSEQ multiplex PCR; TCRdb lists only in-frame clones, some missing. The table has roughly 20,000 clones, over 80% seen once. The sequencing input was peripheral blood. These receptors were obtained from a human donor in a cohort sampled during active COVID-19. The donor label of this sample is uncertain.

The V and J genes are TRBV6-5 and TRBJ1-1; D unclear. V gave up 4 bases and J gave up 2 bases, with 5 bases separating them. The CDR3 spans 12 residues. Germline V gives CDR1 MNHEY, CDR2 SVGAGI. The CDR3 protein is CASSFLNTEAFF. The CDR3 DNA reads TGTGCCAGCAGTTTCCTAAACACTGAAGCTTTCTTT.

This chain links TRBV18 with TRBJ2-6, with TRBD1 matching 9 bases. V shed 5 bases and J 2 bases; nucleotides not matched to a gene: 16. This CDR3 has 20 residues. CDR1 is KGHSH and CDR2 is LQKENI in the germline V gene. CDR3 sequence: CASSGTPGQGLLPGANVLTF. The CDR3 DNA reads TGTGCCAGCTCAGGAACTCCGGGACAGGGCCTATTGCCTGGGGCCAACGTCCTGACTTTC. The whole variable domain, filled in from reference TRBV18 and TRBJ2-6, reads NAGVMQNPRHLVRRRGQEARLRCSPMKGHSHVYWYRQLPEEGLKFMVYLQKENIIDESGMPKERFSAEFPKEGPSILRIQQVVRGDSAAYFCASSGTPGQGLLPGANVLTFGAGSRLTVL.

The chain employs TRBV7-3 and TRBJ2-1; 8 nucleotides match TRBD2. V shed 5 bases, J shed 0 bases, and the junction held 6 bases outside the gene matches. This CDR3 is built from 16 residues. Germline values: CDR1 SGHTA, CDR2 FQGTGA. This CDR3 reads CASSPDSGVSYNEQFF. As DNA, the CDR3 is TGTGCCAGCAGCCCCGATAGCGGGGTCTCCTACAATGAGCAGTTCTTC.

The V and J genes are TRBV28 and TRBJ1-5; unclear D gene. V was shortened by 5 bases and J by 9 bases, with 11 bases between the two germline ends. Per the germline V gene, CDR1 is MDHEN and CDR2 is SYDVKM. The CDR3 totals 12 residues. CDR3 coding DNA: TGTGCCAGCAGTCCCCAGGATGGGCCCCAGCATTTT. Amino acids: CASSPQDGPQHF.

The rearrangement uses TRBV5-1 and TRBJ2-5, with D unclear. The CDR3 covers 13 residues. In germline, CDR1 is SGHRS, CDR2 YFSETQ. V gave up 4 bases and J gave up 5 bases, with 12 bases separating them. The CDR3 reads CASSPVPRETQYF. CDR3 sequence (DNA): TGCGCCAGCAGCCCCGTTCCGCGGGAGACCCAGTACTTC. The full variable domain, its missing parts supplied by reference TRBV5-1 and TRBJ2-5, is KAGVTQTPRYLIKTRGQQVTLSCSPISGHRSVSWYQQTPGQGLQFLFEYFSETQRNKGNFPGRFSGRQFSNSRSEMNVSTLELGDSALYLCASSPVPRETQYFGPGTRLLVL.

The chain recombines TRBV28 with TRBJ2-7; TRBD1 matches at 8 bases. Trimming at V came to 8 bases and at J to 2 bases, leaving 5 bases not matched to a gene. This CDR3 spans 13 amino acids. Germline V gene data show CDR1 as MDHEN and CDR2 as SYDVKM. As DNA, the CDR3 is TGTGCCAGCTGCAGGACAGGGACCTACGAGCAGTACTTC. Its protein is CASCRTGTYEQYF.

This clone has more than one count but fewer than ten. V gene TRBV5-1 combines with J gene TRBJ2-2; 8 bases align to TRBD1. Germline CDR1 SGHRS, CDR2 YFSETQ. V trimming: 4 bases; J trimming: 4 bases; junction bases outside the gene matches: 6. This CDR3 spans 15 amino acids. In DNA, the CDR3 is TGCGCCAGCAGCCCTCCCGGGACAGGCACCGGGGAGCTGTTTTTT. It specifies CASSPPGTGTGELFF.

The V and J genes are TRBV2 and TRBJ1-1, with a tentative D call TRBD1 (5 bases). This CDR3 has 13 residues. Germline assignment: CDR1 SNHLY and CDR2 FYNNEI. V was cut by 10 bases and J by 0 bases, with 12 bases left in between. The CDR3 DNA sequence: TGTGCCAACTCCGAAGGGGTGAACACTGAAGCTTTCTTT. Translated: CANSEGVNTEAFF.

The rearrangement joins TRBV7-8 to TRBJ1-5, with D possibly matching TRBD1 (6 bases). Trimming took off 4 bases at V and 4 bases at J, with 11 bases between the two ends. This CDR3 has 14 residues. Germline assignment: CDR1 SGHVS and CDR2 FQNEAQ. CDR3 DNA: TGTGCCAGCAGCTCCGGGACATCAAATCAGCCCCAGCATTTT. It encodes CASSSGTSNQPQHF.

This clone was counted a few times. The chain couples TRBV27 to TRBJ2-3, with TRBD2 matching over 13 bases. The germline CDR1 and CDR2 sequences are MNHEY and SMNVEV (reference sequence). J gave up 0 bases and V 4 bases, and 4 bases lay outside the gene matches. This CDR3 is built from 17 residues. The CDR3 bases are TGTGCCAGCAGTTCACCGGGACTAGCGGGAAGCACAGATACGCAGTATTTT. Amino acids: CASSSPGLAGSTDTQYF.

The rearrangement uses TRBV24-1 and TRBJ2-7; D gene unclear. The V end was cut by 4 bases, the J end by 7 bases, with 13 bases between. The CDR3 consists of 13 residues. Per the germline V gene, CDR1 is KGHDR and CDR2 is SFDVKD. This CDR3 reads CATSDSRGGEQYF. In DNA, the CDR3 is TGTGCCACCAGTGACTCTCGAGGCGGTGAGCAGTACTTC.

The chain carries TRBV2 and TRBJ1-5; D may be TRBD1 (6 bases). Germline V gene sequence: CDR1 SNHLY, CDR2 FYNNEI. Deletions cut 6 bases from V and 6 bases from J, with 12 bases between. The CDR3 length is 13 residues. CDR3 amino acids: CASSQEGVQPQHF. The CDR3 bases are TGTGCCAGCAGCCAAGAGGGGGTTCAGCCCCAGCATTTT.

The chain employs TRBV5-4 and TRBJ2-3, with D perhaps TRBD2 (7 bases). V gave up 4 bases and J gave up 7 bases, with 16 bases separating them. The CDR3 consists of 14 residues. The germline CDR1 and CDR2 sequences are SGHNT and YYREEE (reference sequence). CDR3 sequence: CASSPGGLTHTQYF. DNA of the CDR3: TGTGCCAGCAGCCCGGGGGGCCTCACTCATACGCAGTATTTT.

The rearrangement links TRBV11-2 to TRBJ2-2, with 9 bases matching TRBD2. CDR1 and CDR2 (germline): SGHAT, FQNNGV. The CDR3 has 17 residues. V dropped 3 bases and J dropped 7; count of bases not matched to a gene: 12. The CDR3: CASSLTLAGGLSGELFF. CDR3 nucleotide sequence: TGTGCCAGCAGCTTGACATTGGCGGGAGGGCTTAGCGGGGAGCTGTTTTTT.

This clone was observed once. The gene calls are TRBV10-3 and TRBJ2-5; a weak D match, TRBD1 (5 bases). The V end was cut by 6 bases, the J end by 9 bases, with 17 bases between. The CDR3 has 13 amino acids. From germline, CDR1 is ENHRY and CDR2 SYGVKD. This chain's CDR3 is CAISYPGLGAQYF. The CDR3, as DNA: TGTGCCATCAGCTACCCCGGCTTAGGGGCCCAGTACTTC.